This T cell receptor (beta chain) was captured in a study of T cells in Graves' hyperthyroidism and ophthalmopathy. RNA transcripts provided the source from which TCR beta CDR3 regions were amplified. TCR CDR3 regions were first amplified by RT-PCR with HTBI primers. TCRdb processed the multiplex PCR reads anew with MiXCR; each CDR3 protein has one entry. Of about 370,000 distinct CDR3 sequences detected, roughly 15% appear once; the ten largest clones hold roughly a fifth. This receptor was identified in a woman in her sixties or seventies with Graves' ophthalmopathy. Sequencing input: blood.

The CDR3 sequence is CASSERRQRERQDTQYF. The CDR3 DNA reads TGTGCCAGTTCCGAGAGACGACAGCGGGAGCGCCAGGATACGCAGTATTTT. The chain recombines TRBV19 with TRBJ2-3, with TRBD2 matching over 8 bases. V trimming: 8 bases; J trimming: 6 bases; junction bases outside the gene matches: 19. The CDR3 consists of 17 residues. Germline CDR1 is LNHDA and CDR2 is SQIVND (reference sequence).